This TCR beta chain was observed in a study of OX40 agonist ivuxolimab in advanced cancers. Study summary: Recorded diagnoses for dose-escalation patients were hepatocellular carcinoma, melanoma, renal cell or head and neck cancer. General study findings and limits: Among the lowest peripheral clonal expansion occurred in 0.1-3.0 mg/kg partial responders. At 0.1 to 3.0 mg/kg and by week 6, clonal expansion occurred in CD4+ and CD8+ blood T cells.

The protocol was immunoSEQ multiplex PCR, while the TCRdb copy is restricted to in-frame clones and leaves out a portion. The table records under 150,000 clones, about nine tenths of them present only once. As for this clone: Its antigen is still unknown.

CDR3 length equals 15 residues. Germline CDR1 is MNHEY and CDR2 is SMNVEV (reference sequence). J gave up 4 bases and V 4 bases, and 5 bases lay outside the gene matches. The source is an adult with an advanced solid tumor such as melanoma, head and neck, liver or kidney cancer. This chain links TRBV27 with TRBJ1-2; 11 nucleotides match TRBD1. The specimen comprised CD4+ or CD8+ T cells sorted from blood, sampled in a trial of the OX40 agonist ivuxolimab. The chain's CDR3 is CASSYRTGGLYGYTF. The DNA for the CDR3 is TGTGCCAGCAGTTATAGGACAGGGGGCCTCTATGGCTACACCTTC.